This T cell receptor beta chain is from a study of blood T cell repertoires in COVID-19. Using immunoSEQ multiplex PCR, the repertoire was profiled, and TCRdb retains in-frame clones only, with some absent. The sample has hundreds of thousands of clones, 75% to 90% seen once. V was trimmed by 5 bases and J by 7 bases, leaving 15 bases between them. This CDR3 has 14 amino acids. Looked up from germline, CDR1 is SEHNR and CDR2 is FQNEAQ (reference sequence). The specimen sequenced was PBMCs or T cells enriched from blood (not recorded which). The source of this sequence is a woman in her late teens or twenties who had recovered from COVID-19. The chain combines TRBV7-9 with TRBJ1-5; D is possibly TRBD1 (5 bases). The CDR3 DNA sequence: TGTGCCAGCAGCATAAGCGGGGCTCCACAGCCCCAGCATTTT. Protein product: CASSISGAPQPQHF.